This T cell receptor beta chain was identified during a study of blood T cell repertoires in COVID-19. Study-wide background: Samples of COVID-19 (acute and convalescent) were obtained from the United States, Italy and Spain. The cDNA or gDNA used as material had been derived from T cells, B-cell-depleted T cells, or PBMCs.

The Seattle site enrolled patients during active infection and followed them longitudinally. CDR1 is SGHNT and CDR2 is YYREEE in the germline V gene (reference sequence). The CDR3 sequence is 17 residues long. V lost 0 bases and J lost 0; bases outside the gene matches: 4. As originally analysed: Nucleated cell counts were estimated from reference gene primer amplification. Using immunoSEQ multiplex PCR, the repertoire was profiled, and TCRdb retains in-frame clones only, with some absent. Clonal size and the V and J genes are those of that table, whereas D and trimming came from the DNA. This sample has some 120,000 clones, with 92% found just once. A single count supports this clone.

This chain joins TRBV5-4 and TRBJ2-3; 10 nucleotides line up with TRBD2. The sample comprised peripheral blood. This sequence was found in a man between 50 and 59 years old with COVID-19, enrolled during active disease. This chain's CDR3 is CASSLGPSGGSTDTQYF. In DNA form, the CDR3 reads TGTGCCAGCAGCTTGGGGCCTAGCGGGGGAAGCACAGATACGCAGTATTTT.